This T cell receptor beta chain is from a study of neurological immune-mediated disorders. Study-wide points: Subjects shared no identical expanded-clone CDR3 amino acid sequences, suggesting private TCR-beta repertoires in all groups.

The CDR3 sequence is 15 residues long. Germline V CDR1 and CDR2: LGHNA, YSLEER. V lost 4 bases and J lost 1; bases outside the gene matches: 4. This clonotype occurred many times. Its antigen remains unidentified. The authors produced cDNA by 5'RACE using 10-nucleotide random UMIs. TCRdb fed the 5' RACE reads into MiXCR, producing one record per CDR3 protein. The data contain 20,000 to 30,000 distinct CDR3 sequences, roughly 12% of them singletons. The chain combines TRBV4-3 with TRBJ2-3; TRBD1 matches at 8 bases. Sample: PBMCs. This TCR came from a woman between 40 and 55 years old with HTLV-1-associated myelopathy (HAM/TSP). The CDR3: CASSLNRGGTDTQYF. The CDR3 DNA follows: TGCGCCAGCAGCCTCAACAGGGGGGGCACAGATACGCAGTATTTT.